The 30 T cell receptor beta chains in this list originate from one sample, sequenced in a study of cytomegalovirus exposure and HLA in healthy donors. Primers included in the PCR were 60 Vbeta and 13 Jbeta primers. Assay: immunoSEQ multiplex PCR; the TCRdb copy retains only in-frame clones and omits some. The sample carries 120,000 to 150,000 clones, around 80% recorded once. Sequencing input: PBMCs. These receptors all stem from a woman aged 40 to 50 in good health and CMV-seropositive.

V and J are TRBV30 and TRBJ2-3, with 7 bases aligning to TRBD1. V shed 8 bases and J 5 bases; nucleotides not matched to a gene: 13. Germline V lookup: CDR1 GTSNPN, CDR2 SVGIG (reference sequence). CDR3 size: 14 residues. CDR3: CALDRGLLGDTQYF. CDR3 DNA sequence: TGTGCCCTGGATAGGGGGCTGTTGGGAGATACGCAGTATTTT.

The genes are TRBV6-6 and TRBJ1-2, with TRBD1 identical over 7 bases. Per germline, CDR1 MNHNY and CDR2 SVGAGI (reference sequence). The trim removed 2 bases at V and 8 bases at J, leaving 11 bases unmatched. This CDR3 has 15 residues. CDR3 DNA: TGTGCCAGCAGTTACCCATACCTTCAGGGGGAGGGCTACACCTTC. As protein: CASSYPYLQGEGYTF.

CDR3 sequence: CASSYSSGDSNYGYTF. The CDR3 DNA is TGTGCCAGCAGTTACTCGTCCGGTGATTCTAACTATGGCTACACCTTC. This chain links TRBV6-5 with TRBJ1-2; D is unresolved. Trimming left V 0 bases short and J 0 bases short, with 11 bases between. Germline CDR1 MNHEY, CDR2 SVGAGI. This CDR3 comprises 16 residues.

This clone has only one observation. The chain has TRBV18 and TRBJ2-2, with 9 bases lining up with TRBD1. Looked up from germline, CDR1 is KGHSH and CDR2 is LQKENI. J lost 6 bases, V lost 4 bases, and 9 bases had no gene match. This CDR3 contains 16 residues. This CDR3 is CASSQMRTGVPGELFF. The CDR3 nucleotides are TGTGCCAGCTCACAAATGCGGACAGGGGTTCCCGGGGAGCTGTTTTTT.

This clone was picked up one time. The chain employs TRBV7-2 and TRBJ1-2; D uncertain. There are 19 residues in the CDR3. Germline V gene lookup returns CDR1 SGHTA and CDR2 FQGNSA. Trimming pared 2 bases from V and 1 base from J, leaving 23 bases between. The CDR3 region is CASSLLTGSLRRRNYGYTF. CDR3 bases: TGTGCCAGCAGCTTATTAACCGGGTCTTTGCGGCGGCGTAACTATGGCTACACCTTC. Supplemented by reference TRBV7-2 and TRBJ1-2, the full variable domain reads GAGVSQSPSNKVTEKGKDVELRCDPISGHTALYWYRQSLGQGLEFLIYFQGNSAPDKSGLPSDRFSAERTGGSVSTLTIQRTQQEDSAVYLCASSLLTGSLRRRNYGYTFGSGTRLTVV.

This chain uses TRBV5-4 with TRBJ2-7; 11 positions agree with TRBD2. There are 16 residues in the CDR3. The V gene end was trimmed by 2 bases and the J gene end by 2 bases; junction bases not matched to a gene: 6. Germline V gives CDR1 SGHNT, CDR2 YYREEE (reference sequence). The CDR3 here is CASSLPTSGVPYEQYF. The DNA of the CDR3 is TGTGCCAGCAGCTTACCGACTAGCGGGGTACCCTACGAGCAGTACTTC.

This sequence joins TRBV5-5 and TRBJ2-1, with D maybe TRBD2 (5 bases). The CDR3 is 15 amino acids. From germline, CDR1 is SGHKS and CDR2 YYEKEE (reference sequence). Trimming removed 6 bases from V and 3 bases from J, with 16 bases in between. The CDR3 DNA reads as TGTGCCAGCACCGTGGACGGACTTAGCTACAATGAGCAGTTCTTC. The encoded protein is CASTVDGLSYNEQFF.

The chain carries TRBV19 and TRBJ2-6; perhaps TRBD1 as D (5 bases). The CDR3 consists of 15 residues. Germline V CDR1 and CDR2: LNHDA, SQIVND (reference sequence). V gave up 5 bases and J gave up 1 base, with 9 bases separating them. This CDR3 reads CASSFTGSGANVLTF. In DNA, the CDR3 is TGTGCCAGTAGTTTCACAGGTTCTGGGGCCAACGTCCTGACTTTC.

This chain joins TRBV2 and TRBJ1-5; D possibly corresponds to TRBD1 (5 bases). Per germline, CDR1 SNHLY and CDR2 FYNNEI. Trimming took off 1 base at V and 2 bases at J, with 9 bases between the two ends. CDR3 length: 15 residues. The CDR3 loop reads CASSEGGGGNQPQHF. DNA for the CDR3: TGTGCCAGCAGTGAAGGCGGAGGGGGCAATCAGCCCCAGCATTTT.

For this clone: The conserved closing phenylalanine or tryptophan is absent in this CDR3, likely reflecting a read error. This chain uses TRBV5-1 with TRBJ1-1, with D hard to call. Trimming cost V 0 bases and J 6 bases, with 15 bases left between them. The germline V gene encodes CDR1 SGHRS and CDR2 YFSETQ. This CDR3 spans 15 amino acids. The CDR3 bases are TGCGCCAGCAGCTTGGAAGATTGGGCCAACGCTGAAGCTTTCCTT. Protein sequence: CASSLEDWANAEAFL.

Concerning this clone: At the DNA level, this CDR3 is encoded by other sequences in the same sample as well. This rearrangement joins TRBV4-1 to TRBJ1-6; D not resolved. The CDR3 spans 14 residues. Germline lookup yields CDR1 MGHRA and CDR2 YSYEKL. V was clipped by 0 bases and J by 11 bases, with 11 bases between them. The CDR3 region has the DNA TGCGCCAGCAGCCAAGAGCAGGCTTGGACACCCCTCCACTTT. Its translation is CASSQEQAWTPLHF.

This clone was detected only a few times. The chain has TRBV6-4 and TRBJ2-3, with 8 bases aligning to TRBD2. Germline V lookup: CDR1 MRHNA, CDR2 SNTAGT. Germline trimming cut 10 bases from V and 0 bases from J; bases unmatched to any gene: 12. CDR3 length equals 16 residues. The DNA for the CDR3 is TGTGCCATGCCTTCCCTAGCGGGTACCAGCACAGATACGCAGTATTTT. Protein sequence: CAMPSLAGTSTDTQYF.

This chain uses TRBV7-2 with TRBJ2-1; 9 nucleotides agree with TRBD1. The V gene's germline CDR1 is SGHTA and CDR2 FQGNSA. V dropped 1 base and J dropped 14; count of bases not matched to a gene: 9. The CDR3 is 14 residues long. The CDR3 sequence is CASSLDGTGPPEFF. CDR3 DNA sequence: TGTGCCAGCAGCTTAGATGGGACAGGGCCACCGGAGTTCTTC.

Remarks on this clone: Other DNA sequences from this sample encode an identical CDR3 as well. The rearrangement joins TRBV27 to TRBJ1-1; the match to TRBD1 covers 11 bases. After removal of 5 bases from V and 2 bases from J, the junction contained 7 bases not matched to a gene. The CDR3 loop spans 16 amino acids. Germline CDR1 reads MNHEY; CDR2 reads SMNVEV (reference sequence). CDR3 nucleotide sequence: TGTGCCAGCAGTCTAAGGACAGGGGGCCTTAACACTGAAGCTTTCTTT. It is translated as CASSLRTGGLNTEAFF.

The chain recombines TRBV28 with TRBJ1-2; possible D gene TRBD1, 6 bases. Trimming took 4 bases from V and 7 from J, leaving 13 bases between them. The CDR3 runs 13 residues. From germline, CDR1 is MDHEN and CDR2 SYDVKM. The CDR3 DNA reads TGTGCCAGCAGTTCTGGGGGGGCGGGTGGCTACACCTTC. Its translation: CASSSGGAGGYTF.

The chain uses TRBV30 and TRBJ2-7; 11 positions match TRBD1. Germline V lookup: CDR1 GTSNPN, CDR2 SVGIG (reference sequence). The CDR3 runs to 16 residues. V lost 0 bases to trimming and J lost 4 bases; unmatched junction nucleotides: 8. In DNA form, the CDR3 reads TGTGCCTGGAGTGTAATTCTAGGGACAGGGGGTTACGAGCAGTACTTC. It translates to CAWSVILGTGGYEQYF.

The chain has TRBV25-1 and TRBJ2-7, with D unclear. The CDR3 sequence is 17 residues long. The V end lost 2 bases, the J end lost 2 bases, and 19 bases lay between the germline ends. Germline V gene lookup returns CDR1 MGHDK and CDR2 SYGVNS. The CDR3 region is CASSEKAGYPVPYEQYF. Written as DNA, the CDR3 is TGTGCCAGCAGTGAAAAAGCAGGATATCCGGTCCCCTACGAGCAGTACTTC.

The V call is TRBV29-1, the J call TRBJ2-1, with TRBD2 matching 9 bases. The CDR3 consists of 15 residues. Looked up from germline, CDR1 is SQVTM and CDR2 is ANQGSEA. V lost 1 base, J lost 0 bases, and 1 base stayed unmatched. In DNA form, the CDR3 reads TGCAGCGTTGAAGGGCGGGAGGGCTCCTACAATGAGCAGTTCTTC. It specifies CSVEGREGSYNEQFF.

This chain uses TRBV6-1 with TRBJ2-7, with a tentative D call TRBD2 (5 bases). This CDR3 contains 12 residues. Per the germline V gene, CDR1 is MNHNS and CDR2 is SASEGT. Trimming stripped 6 bases from V and 6 bases from J, with 12 bases between. CDR3 amino acids: CASSQTGSEQYF. The CDR3 bases are TGTGCCAGCAGCCAAACTGGGAGCGAGCAGTACTTC.

The chain is built from TRBV27 and TRBJ1-5, with 7 nucleotides matching TRBD1. This CDR3 region has 15 residues. The trim removed 6 bases at V and 3 bases at J, leaving 8 bases unmatched. Germline loops: CDR1 MNHEY, CDR2 SMNVEV (reference sequence). CDR3 coding DNA: TGTGCCAGCAGGCCGGGACAGATATCCAATCAGCCCCAGCATTTT. This translates into CASRPGQISNQPQHF.

The rearrangement uses TRBV7-8 and TRBJ2-7, with TRBD2 identical over 11 bases. Germline CDR1 reads SGHVS; CDR2 reads FQNEAQ. V shed 1 base and J 4 bases; nucleotides not matched to a gene: 6. There are 16 residues in the CDR3. CDR3 DNA sequence: TGTGCCAGCAGCTTAGTTCCGACTAGCGGGACGTACGAGCAGTACTTC. It encodes CASSLVPTSGTYEQYF. The full variable domain, its missing parts supplied by reference TRBV7-8 and TRBJ2-7, is GAGVSQSPRYKVAKRGQDVALRCDPISGHVSLFWYQQALGQGPEFLTYFQNEAQLDKSGLPSDRFFAERPEGSVSTLKIQRTQQEDSAVYLCASSLVPTSGTYEQYFGPGTRLTVT.

The chain has TRBV7-2 and TRBJ2-5; tentative D call: TRBD2 (5 bases). The CDR3 has 16 residues. Trimming removed 2 bases at V and 1 base at J, with 14 bases between. CDR1 and CDR2 from the germline V gene are SGHTA and FQGNSA. The CDR3 loop is CASSLYSNAGQETQYF. The CDR3 region has the DNA TGTGCCAGCAGCTTATACTCCAACGCGGGCCAAGAGACCCAGTACTTC.

The chain has TRBV10-2 and TRBJ2-5; 8 bases agree with TRBD2. CDR3 length equals 13 residues. Germline V CDR1 and CDR2: WSHSY, SAAADI. Trimming at V came to 6 bases and at J to 3 bases, leaving 3 bases not matched to a gene. This CDR3 is CASRLAVEETQYF. In DNA form, the CDR3 reads TGCGCCAGCAGACTAGCGGTGGAAGAGACCCAGTACTTC.

This chain connects TRBV19 to TRBJ2-6; 10 bases match TRBD2. Germline CDR1 and CDR2: LNHDA and SQIVND (reference sequence). The CDR3 totals 18 residues. With 7 bases clipped from V and 0 bases from J, the junction kept 9 bases outside the gene matches. The CDR3 bases are TGTGCCAGTAAGGGGGTAGCGGGGGGTTCCTCTGGGGCCAACGTCCTGACTTTC. Translation gives CASKGVAGGSSGANVLTF.

The sample holds a few counts of this clone. The chain has TRBV27 and TRBJ2-1; 12 positions match TRBD2. CDR1 is MNHEY and CDR2 is SMNVEV in the germline V gene (reference sequence). V was pared by 1 base and J by 12 bases, with 7 bases of the junction left unmatched. There are 15 residues in the CDR3. This CDR3 is CASSLFETSGSGQFF. As DNA, the CDR3 is TGTGCCAGCAGTTTATTCGAGACTAGCGGGAGTGGGCAGTTCTTC.

The V and J genes are TRBV30 and TRBJ2-2; tentatively, D is TRBD1 (6 bases). Deletions cut 4 bases from V and 6 bases from J, with 12 bases between. This CDR3 spans 13 amino acids. Germline CDR1 reads GTSNPN; CDR2 reads SVGIG (reference sequence). CDR3 nucleotides: TGTGCCTGGACACACAGGGCCCCCGGGGAGCTGTTTTTT. Its protein is CAWTHRAPGELFF.

The rearrangement uses TRBV2 and TRBJ2-2; D perhaps matches TRBD2 (6 bases). Per germline, CDR1 SNHLY and CDR2 FYNNEI. The CDR3 contains 15 residues. With 8 bases removed from V and 4 bases from J, the gap between germline ends came to 17 bases. The CDR3 spells CASGRTRAITGELFF. The CDR3 nucleotides are TGTGCCAGCGGGAGGACCAGAGCGATCACCGGGGAGCTGTTTTTT.

The V gene is TRBV6-6, the J gene TRBJ2-7; D perhaps matches TRBD1 (5 bases). The CDR3 has 16 amino acids. Germline loops: CDR1 MNHNY, CDR2 SVGAGI (reference sequence). Deletions cut 5 bases from V and 1 base from J, with 18 bases between. CDR3 in DNA: TGTGCCAGCAGTCACATTGGGGCAGGCGCATCCTACGAGCAGTACTTC. It yields the protein CASSHIGAGASYEQYF.

This clone has a single count. V gene TRBV28 combines with J gene TRBJ1-2; D may be TRBD1 (5 bases). Germline V gene sequence: CDR1 MDHEN, CDR2 SYDVKM. V lost 2 bases and J 3 bases, leaving 10 bases between the germline ends. The CDR3 loop spans 14 amino acids. In nucleotides, the CDR3 is TGTGCCAGCAGTTTACCAGGGAGGGACTATGGCTACACCTTC. Residues: CASSLPGRDYGYTF.

This clone was counted only a few times. The V gene is TRBV28, the J gene TRBJ2-1, with 9 bases lining up with TRBD2. The CDR3 is 12 amino acids. CDR1 is MDHEN and CDR2 is SYDVKM in the germline V gene. The J segment lost 12 bases and the V segment lost 4 bases, leaving 4 bases of the junction unmatched. The CDR3 coding sequence is TGTGCCAGCAGTTCCCTAGCGGGGCCGCAGTTCTTC. Its translation: CASSSLAGPQFF.